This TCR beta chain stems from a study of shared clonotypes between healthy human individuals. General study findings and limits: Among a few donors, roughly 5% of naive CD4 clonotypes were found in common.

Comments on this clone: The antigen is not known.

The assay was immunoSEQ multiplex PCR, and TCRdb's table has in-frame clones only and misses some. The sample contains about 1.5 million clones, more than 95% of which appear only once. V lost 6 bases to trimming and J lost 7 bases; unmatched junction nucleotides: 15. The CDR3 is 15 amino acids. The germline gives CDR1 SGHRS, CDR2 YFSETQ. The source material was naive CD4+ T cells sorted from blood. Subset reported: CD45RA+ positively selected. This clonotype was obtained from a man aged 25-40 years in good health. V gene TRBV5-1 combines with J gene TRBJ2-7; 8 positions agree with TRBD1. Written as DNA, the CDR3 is TGCGCCAGCAAGACAGGGGTAGGGACCCAGGGAGAGCAGTACTTC. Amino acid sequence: CASKTGVGTQGEQYF. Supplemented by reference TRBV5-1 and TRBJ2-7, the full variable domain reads KAGVTQTPRYLIKTRGQQVTLSCSPISGHRSVSWYQQTPGQGLQFLFEYFSETQRNKGNFPGRFSGRQFSNSRSEMNVSTLELGDSALYLCASKTGVGTQGEQYFGPGTRLTVT.